One sample yielded the 15 T cell receptor beta chains listed below, sequenced in a study of cytomegalovirus exposure and HLA in healthy donors. 60 Vbeta and 13 Jbeta primers were used in PCR. Assay: immunoSEQ multiplex PCR; the TCRdb copy retains only in-frame clones and omits some. There are 95,000 to 130,000 clones in the sample; roughly 83% occur only once, and approximately 4.5% lies in the top ten. The sample comprised PBMCs. The source is a man aged 25 to 40 in good health and CMV-seropositive.

The count of this clone is one. V usage is TRBV19 and J usage is TRBJ1-1, with D unclear. Germline V gives CDR1 LNHDA, CDR2 SQIVND (reference sequence). V lost 6 bases to trimming and J lost 1 base, with 9 bases between them. The CDR3 covers 13 residues. DNA of the CDR3: TGTGCCAGTAGCCAAAACAGGAACACTGAAGCTTTCTTT. Amino acid sequence: CASSQNRNTEAFF.

This clone was seen a few times. The chain couples TRBV27 to TRBJ2-3; D is possibly TRBD2 (5 bases). Germline V CDR1 and CDR2: MNHEY, SMNVEV (reference sequence). The germline V and J ends were trimmed by 8 bases and 0 bases, with 12 bases remaining between them. CDR3 length: 14 amino acids. The CDR3 region has the DNA TGTGCCAGCGGAGCGGCATCTAGCACAGATACGCAGTATTTT. It specifies CASGAASSTDTQYF.

The rearrangement uses TRBV5-8 and TRBJ2-6; no reliable D call. Germline V lookup: CDR1 SGHTS, CDR2 YDEGEE. V lost 4 bases, J lost 0 bases, and 11 bases lay in between. The CDR3 runs 16 residues. In nucleotides, the CDR3 is TGTGCCAGCAGCCCGGGTATGTTCTCTGGGGCCAACGTCCTGACTTTC. Residues: CASSPGMFSGANVLTF.

The CDR3 is CASSARGGEQFF. In DNA, the CDR3 is TGTGCCAGCAGCGCCCGGGGTGGTGAGCAGTTCTTC. V and J are TRBV6-5 and TRBJ2-1; D perhaps matches TRBD2 (5 bases). CDR1 and CDR2 (germline): MNHEY, SVGAGI. Trimming cost V 6 bases and J 9 bases, with 12 bases left between them. The CDR3 sequence is 12 residues long.

The gene calls are TRBV4-3 and TRBJ1-4, with D hard to call. V shed 4 bases and J shed 6 bases, with 15 bases lying between them. Germline CDR1 and CDR2: LGHNA and YSLEER. CDR3 size: 15 residues. The CDR3 region has the DNA TGCGCCAGCAGCCTGTGGGAGGGCCTGGATGAAAAACTGTTTTTT. This encodes CASSLWEGLDEKLFF.

V gene TRBV7-9 combines with J gene TRBJ1-1; possibly TRBD1 for D (5 bases). This CDR3 spans 17 amino acids. Trimming pared 8 bases from V and 4 bases from J, leaving 26 bases between. Germline CDR1 reads SEHNR; CDR2 reads FQNEAQ (reference sequence). In DNA form, the CDR3 reads TGTGCCAGCCCCCCCCCTGCTACAGGATCGAACGGCACTGAAGCTTTCTTT. It yields the protein CASPPPATGSNGTEAFF.

This chain uses TRBV19 with TRBJ2-7; 7 nucleotides align to TRBD2. This CDR3 comprises 14 residues. With V trimmed by 8 bases and J by 7 bases, 14 bases remained unmatched. The germline V gene encodes CDR1 LNHDA and CDR2 SQIVND (reference sequence). The CDR3 region has the DNA TGTGCCAGTCAGACCACGGGGGGTGTGGGAGAGCAGTACTTC. As protein: CASQTTGGVGEQYF.

This clone has only a few counts. V is TRBV5-1 and J is TRBJ2-6; 8 positions match TRBD1. Germline values: CDR1 SGHRS, CDR2 YFSETQ. The CDR3 length is 16 residues. V lost 3 bases to trimming and J lost 0 bases; unmatched junction nucleotides: 2. In nucleotides, the CDR3 is TGCGCCAGCAGCTGGACAGGGAACTCTGGGGCCAACGTCCTGACTTTC. Translated: CASSWTGNSGANVLTF.

This sequence joins TRBV5-1 and TRBJ2-2; no definite D call. The CDR3 totals 12 residues. Per germline, CDR1 SGHRS and CDR2 YFSETQ. Trimming removed 2 bases at V and 7 bases at J, with 6 bases between. CDR3 DNA: TGCGCCAGCAGCTTAAGGAGCGGGGAGCTGTTTTTT. Translating it yields CASSLRSGELFF.

The chain is built from TRBV30 and TRBJ2-5; D might be TRBD1 (5 bases). The CDR3 is 15 residues long. Looked up from germline, CDR1 is GTSNPN and CDR2 is SVGIG (reference sequence). V dropped 0 bases and J dropped 0 bases, with 11 bases sitting between them. CDR3 nucleotide sequence: TGTGCCTGGAGTGTATGGGGCAGGAACCAAGAGACCCAGTACTTC. This encodes CAWSVWGRNQETQYF.

This clone is a singleton in its sample. The rearrangement links TRBV7-2 to TRBJ2-7, with 7 bases aligning to TRBD1. Germline V gene sequence: CDR1 SGHTA, CDR2 FQGNSA. The CDR3 has 15 amino acids. Trimming cost V 5 bases and J 4 bases; bases outside gene matches: 11. The CDR3 DNA follows: TGTGCCAGCAGCCTAGTCGGGACAGAGACTTACGAGCAGTACTTC. This encodes CASSLVGTETYEQYF.

The rearrangement links TRBV29-1 to TRBJ2-5; no firm D call. Germline CDR1 and CDR2: SQVTM and ANQGSEA. Trimming stripped 7 bases from V and 5 bases from J, with 14 bases between. CDR3 length equals 12 residues. The CDR3 spells CSAVTSEETQYF. The CDR3 nucleotides are TGCAGCGCCGTGACATCAGAGGAGACCCAGTACTTC.

The rearrangement uses TRBV10-3 and TRBJ2-7; D may be TRBD2 (5 bases). Trimming took 10 bases from V and 0 from J, leaving 13 bases between them. CDR1 ENHRY and CDR2 SYGVKD come from the germline V gene. This CDR3 comprises 13 residues. For the CDR3, the DNA is TGTGCCACCCGGATGGGGAGCTCCTACGAGCAGTACTTC. Translation: CATRMGSSYEQYF.

The chain's CDR3 is CASSLAGVQTYEQYF. The CDR3 DNA reads TGTGCCAGCAGCTTGGCAGGGGTCCAAACCTACGAGCAGTACTTC. V and J are TRBV5-4 and TRBJ2-7, with D possibly being TRBD1 (6 bases). This CDR3 is 15 amino acids long. The germline V gene encodes CDR1 SGHNT and CDR2 YYREEE (reference sequence). V lost 0 bases to trimming and J lost 2 bases, with 12 bases between them.

The chain has TRBV5-1 and TRBJ2-1; 10 nucleotides agree with TRBD2. The V and J ends lost 5 bases and 8 bases, in that order; junction bases with no gene match: 13. Germline CDR1 reads SGHRS; CDR2 reads YFSETQ. This CDR3 is 16 amino acids long. CDR3 protein: CASRRTTSGASDEQFF. CDR3 bases: TGCGCCAGCAGACGAACAACTAGCGGGGCCAGCGATGAGCAGTTCTTC.